This T cell receptor beta chain was sequenced in a study of human T cells and chemical hapten exposure. Across the study: The variation in per-sample TCR yields arose mainly from small differences in pooled library volumes.

Whole-study findings and limits: Controls had significantly fewer large CDR3 similarity clusters than were formed by expanded TCRs. Alopecia was present in the donors, so their immune response may differ from healthy people's.

The time point is: pre-sensitization, week 0. Treatment noted: therapeutic diphenylcyclopropenone sensitization with weekly scalp DPC. Alopecia patients deemed DPC-suitable, aged 18 to 70, excluding pregnancy. The germline CDR1 and CDR2 sequences are MDHEN and SYDVKM. The CDR3 consists of 13 residues. This clonotype showed up just a few times. Its antigen is undetermined. The germline gene is not matched at one end of the junction; a read error may be the cause. TCRdb processed the RACE reads anew with MiXCR; each CDR3 protein has one entry. The sample records about 68,000 distinct CDR3 sequences, roughly 9.7% being singletons.

This TCR came from a woman aged 50 to 60 with alopecia areata. Some clones in this sample may be carry-over from other donors' samples. This specimen consisted of whole blood, obtained in connection with sensitization to the hapten diphenylcyclopropenone (DPC). The gene calls are TRBV28 and TRBJ2-4, with 9 bases fitting TRBD2. The CDR3 sequence is CASNLAGANIQYF. The CDR3 DNA sequence: TGTGCCAGCAATTTAGCGGGAGCGAACATTCAGTACTTC.